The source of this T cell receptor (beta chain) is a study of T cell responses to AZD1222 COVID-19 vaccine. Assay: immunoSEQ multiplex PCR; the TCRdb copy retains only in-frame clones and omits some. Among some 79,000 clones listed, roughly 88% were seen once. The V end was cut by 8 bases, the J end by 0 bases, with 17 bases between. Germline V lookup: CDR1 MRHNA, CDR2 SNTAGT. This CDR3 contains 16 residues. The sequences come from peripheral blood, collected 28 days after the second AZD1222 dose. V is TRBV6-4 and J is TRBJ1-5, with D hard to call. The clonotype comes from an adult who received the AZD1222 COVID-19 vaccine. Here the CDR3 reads CASPWTDPYSNQPQHF. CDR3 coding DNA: TGTGCCAGCCCCTGGACGGACCCCTATAGCAATCAGCCCCAGCATTTT.